This T cell receptor beta chain is from a study of T cells after yellow fever vaccination. Study-level results: In post-booster samples, most primary-vaccination clones reappeared (approximately 95% CD4, roughly 88% CD8). Abundant clonotypes from the bulk population could contaminate FACS-sorted repertoires.

CDR1 is SEHNR, CDR2 FQNEAQ, per germline (reference sequence). The ends were cut back, 6 bases at V and 0 bases at J, with 17 bases in the middle. The CDR3 covers 16 residues. A process of 5'RACE template switching, which added a universal primer site and UMIs, was used to make TCR cDNA. TCRdb passed the 5' RACE reads through MiXCR, listing each CDR3 protein once. The data contain 200,000 to 250,000 distinct CDR3 sequences, 6.9% of them singletons. This clonotype has just a few counts. What it recognizes is unknown. This specimen was CD4+ T cells sorted from PBMCs, taken 15 days after the yellow fever booster vaccination. This sequence originates from a young man who received the YFV17D yellow fever vaccine. This chain joins TRBV7-9 and TRBJ2-5; D may match TRBD1 or TRBD2 (5 bases each). The CDR3 spells CASRGQGGRYQETQYF. The CDR3, as DNA: TGTGCCAGCAGGGGGCAAGGCGGGCGGTACCAAGAGACCCAGTACTTC.